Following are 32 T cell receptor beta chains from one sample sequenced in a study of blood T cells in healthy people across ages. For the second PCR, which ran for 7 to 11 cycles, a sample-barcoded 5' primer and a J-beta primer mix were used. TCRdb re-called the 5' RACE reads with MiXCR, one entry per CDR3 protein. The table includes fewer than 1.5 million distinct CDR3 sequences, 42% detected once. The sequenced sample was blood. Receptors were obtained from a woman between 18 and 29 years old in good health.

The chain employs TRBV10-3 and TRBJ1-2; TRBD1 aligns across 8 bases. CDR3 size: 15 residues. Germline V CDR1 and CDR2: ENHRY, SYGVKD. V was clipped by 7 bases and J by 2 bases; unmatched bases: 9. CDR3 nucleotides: TGTGCCATCAACGGGGTGGGACAGGCGAACTATGGCTACACCTTC. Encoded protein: CAINGVGQANYGYTF.

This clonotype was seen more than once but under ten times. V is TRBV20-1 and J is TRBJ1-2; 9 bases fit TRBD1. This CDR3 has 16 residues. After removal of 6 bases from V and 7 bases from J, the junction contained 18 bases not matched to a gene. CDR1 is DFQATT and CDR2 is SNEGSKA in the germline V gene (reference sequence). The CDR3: CSAITPGQGSRPGYTF. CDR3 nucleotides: TGCAGTGCCATAACACCGGGACAGGGTAGTCGCCCTGGCTACACCTTC.

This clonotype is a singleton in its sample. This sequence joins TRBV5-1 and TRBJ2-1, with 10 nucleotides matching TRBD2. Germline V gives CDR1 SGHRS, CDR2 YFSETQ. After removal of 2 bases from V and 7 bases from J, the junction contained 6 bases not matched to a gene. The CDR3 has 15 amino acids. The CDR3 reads CASSFLSGGANEQFF. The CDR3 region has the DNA TGCGCCAGCAGCTTTCTGAGCGGGGGGGCAAATGAGCAGTTCTTC. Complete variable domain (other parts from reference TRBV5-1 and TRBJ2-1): KAGVTQTPRYLIKTRGQQVTLSCSPISGHRSVSWYQQTPGQGLQFLFEYFSETQRNKGNFPGRFSGRQFSNSRSEMNVSTLELGDSALYLCASSFLSGGANEQFFGPGTRLTVL.

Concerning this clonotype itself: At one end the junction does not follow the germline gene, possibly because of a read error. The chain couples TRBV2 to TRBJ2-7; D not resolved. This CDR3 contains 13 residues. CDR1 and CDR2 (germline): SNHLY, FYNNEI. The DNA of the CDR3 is TGTACCAGCAGTGAACCGAACTCCTACGAGCAGTACTTC. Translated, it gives CTSSEPNSYEQYF.

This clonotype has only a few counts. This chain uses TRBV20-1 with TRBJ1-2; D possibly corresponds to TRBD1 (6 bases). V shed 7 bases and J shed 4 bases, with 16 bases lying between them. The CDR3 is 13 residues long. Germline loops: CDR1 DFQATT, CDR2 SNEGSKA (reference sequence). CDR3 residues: CSEGEQAGYGYTF. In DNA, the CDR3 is TGCAGTGAGGGGGAACAGGCCGGCTATGGCTACACCTTC.

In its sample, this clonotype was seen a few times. CDR3: CASSLVDLLSSDYGYTF. The CDR3 region has the DNA TGTGCCAGCAGCTTGGTGGACCTCCTAAGCTCGGACTATGGCTACACCTTC. The rearrangement links TRBV5-4 to TRBJ1-2; D not resolved. This CDR3 is 17 amino acids long. Deletions cut 0 bases from V and 3 bases from J, with 18 bases between. Per the germline V gene, CDR1 is SGHNT and CDR2 is YYREEE (reference sequence).

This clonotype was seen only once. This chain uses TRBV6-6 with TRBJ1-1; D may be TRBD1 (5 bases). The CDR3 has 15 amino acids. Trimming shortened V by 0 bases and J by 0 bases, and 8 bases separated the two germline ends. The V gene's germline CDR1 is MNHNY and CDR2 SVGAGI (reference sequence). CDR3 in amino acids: CASSYSRQLNTEAFF. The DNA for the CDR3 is TGTGCCAGCAGTTACTCGAGACAGCTGAACACTGAAGCTTTCTTT.

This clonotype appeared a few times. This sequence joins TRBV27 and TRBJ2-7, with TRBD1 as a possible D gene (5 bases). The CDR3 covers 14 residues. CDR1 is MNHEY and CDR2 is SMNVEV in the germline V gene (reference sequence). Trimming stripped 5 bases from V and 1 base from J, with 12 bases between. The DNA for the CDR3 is TGTGCCAGCAGTCCGCAGACAGCATCCTACGAGCAGTACTTC. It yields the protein CASSPQTASYEQYF.

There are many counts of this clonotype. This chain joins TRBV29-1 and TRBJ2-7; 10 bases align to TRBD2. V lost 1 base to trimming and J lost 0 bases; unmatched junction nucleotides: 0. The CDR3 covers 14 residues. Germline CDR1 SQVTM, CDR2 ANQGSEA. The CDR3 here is CSVEGTSGSYEQYF. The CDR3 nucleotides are TGCAGCGTTGAAGGGACTAGCGGCTCCTACGAGCAGTACTTC.

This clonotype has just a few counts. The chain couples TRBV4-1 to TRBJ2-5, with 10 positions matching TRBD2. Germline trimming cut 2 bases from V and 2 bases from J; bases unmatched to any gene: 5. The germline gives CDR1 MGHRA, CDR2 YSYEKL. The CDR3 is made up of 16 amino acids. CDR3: CASSQLGTSVQETQYF. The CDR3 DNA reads TGCGCCAGCAGCCAACTTGGGACTAGCGTTCAAGAGACCCAGTACTTC.

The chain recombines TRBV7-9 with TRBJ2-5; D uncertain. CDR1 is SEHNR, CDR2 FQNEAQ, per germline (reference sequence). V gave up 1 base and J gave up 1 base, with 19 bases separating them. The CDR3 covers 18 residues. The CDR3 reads CASSLEGVGRITQETQYF. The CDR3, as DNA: TGTGCCAGCAGCTTAGAGGGTGTGGGCAGGATAACCCAAGAGACCCAGTACTTC.

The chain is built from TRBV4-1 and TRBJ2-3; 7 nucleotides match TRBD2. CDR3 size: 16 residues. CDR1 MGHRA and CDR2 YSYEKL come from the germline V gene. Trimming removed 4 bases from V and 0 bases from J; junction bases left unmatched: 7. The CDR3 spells CASSRGGLPSTDTQYF. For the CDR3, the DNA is TGCGCCAGCAGCCGGGGAGGGCTCCCTAGCACAGATACGCAGTATTTT.

The CDR3 DNA reads as TGTGCCAGCAGCACCACTCAGGGGGCGGGCAACGAGCAGTACTTC. Its protein product is CASSTTQGAGNEQYF. The rearrangement joins TRBV27 to TRBJ2-7, with TRBD1 matching 8 bases. Trimming took 6 bases from V and 5 from J; bases not matched to a gene: 12. The V gene's germline CDR1 is MNHEY and CDR2 SMNVEV (reference sequence). The CDR3 is 15 residues long.

The CDR3 loop is CASSSDSSREKLFF. As DNA, the CDR3 is TGCGCCAGCAGCTCGGACAGTTCCCGTGAAAAACTGTTTTTT. The chain recombines TRBV5-1 with TRBJ1-4, with D possibly matching TRBD1 (6 bases). The CDR3 is 14 residues long. Germline CDR1 and CDR2: SGHRS and YFSETQ. Trimming cost V 3 bases and J 7 bases, with 13 bases left between them.

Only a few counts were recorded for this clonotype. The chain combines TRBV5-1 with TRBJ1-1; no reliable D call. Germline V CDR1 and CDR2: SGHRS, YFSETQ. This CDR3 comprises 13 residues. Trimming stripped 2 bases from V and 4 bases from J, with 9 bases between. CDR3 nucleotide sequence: TGCGCCAGCAGCTTATCGTGGGTCACTGAAGCTTTCTTT. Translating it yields CASSLSWVTEAFF.

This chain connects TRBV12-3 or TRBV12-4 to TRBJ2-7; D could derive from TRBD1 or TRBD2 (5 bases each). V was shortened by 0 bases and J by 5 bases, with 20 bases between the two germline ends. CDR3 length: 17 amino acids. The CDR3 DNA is TGTGCCAGCAGTTTAGCCCCCGGGACCGGCACTCCTAACGAGCAGTACTTC. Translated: CASSLAPGTGTPNEQYF.

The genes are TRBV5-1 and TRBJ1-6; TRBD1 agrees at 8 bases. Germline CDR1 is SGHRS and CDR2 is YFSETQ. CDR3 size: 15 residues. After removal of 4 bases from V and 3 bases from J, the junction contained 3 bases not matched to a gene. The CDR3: CASSADRVYNSPLHF. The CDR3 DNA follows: TGCGCCAGCAGCGCGGACAGGGTCTATAATTCACCCCTCCACTTT.

CDR3 nucleotides: TGTGCCAGCAGCTTAACACTCTCATATTACAATGAGCAGTTCTTC. It encodes CASSLTLSYYNEQFF. This chain joins TRBV7-9 and TRBJ2-1; D unclear. V lost 2 bases and J lost 4, with 12 bases in between. The CDR3 length is 15 residues. Looked up from germline, CDR1 is SEHNR and CDR2 is FQNEAQ (reference sequence).

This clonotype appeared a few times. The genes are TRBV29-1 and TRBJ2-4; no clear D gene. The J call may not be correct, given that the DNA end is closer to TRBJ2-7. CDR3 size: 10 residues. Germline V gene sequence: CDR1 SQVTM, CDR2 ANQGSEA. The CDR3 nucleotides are TGCAGCGTTCTCGCGGTCGAGCAGTACTTC. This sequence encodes CSVLAVEQYF.

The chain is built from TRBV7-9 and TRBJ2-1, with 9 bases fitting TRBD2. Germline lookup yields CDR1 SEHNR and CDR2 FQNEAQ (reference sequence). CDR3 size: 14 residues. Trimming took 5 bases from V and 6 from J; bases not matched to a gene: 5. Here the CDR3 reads CASSDPTSGNEQFF. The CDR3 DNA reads TGTGCCAGCAGCGACCCGACTAGCGGCAATGAGCAGTTCTTC.

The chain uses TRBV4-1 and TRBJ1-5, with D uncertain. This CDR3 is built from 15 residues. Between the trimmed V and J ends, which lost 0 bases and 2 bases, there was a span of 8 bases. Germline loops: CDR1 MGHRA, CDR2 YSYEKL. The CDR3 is CASSQDGRGNQPQHF. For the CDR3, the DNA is TGCGCCAGCAGCCAAGATGGAAGGGGCAATCAGCCCCAGCATTTT.

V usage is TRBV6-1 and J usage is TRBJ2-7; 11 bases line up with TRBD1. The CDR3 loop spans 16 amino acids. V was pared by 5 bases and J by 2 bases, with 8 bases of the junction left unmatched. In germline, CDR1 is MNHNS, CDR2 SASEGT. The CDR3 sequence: CASSPKGTGGTYEQYF. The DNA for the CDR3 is TGTGCCAGCAGTCCAAAGGGGACAGGGGGTACCTACGAGCAGTACTTC.

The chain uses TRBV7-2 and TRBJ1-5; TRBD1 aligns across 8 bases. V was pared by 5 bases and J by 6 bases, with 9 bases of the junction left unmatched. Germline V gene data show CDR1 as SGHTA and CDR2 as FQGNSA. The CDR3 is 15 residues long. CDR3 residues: CASSPDRAGGQPQHF. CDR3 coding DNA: TGTGCCAGCAGCCCGGACAGGGCGGGCGGTCAGCCCCAGCATTTT.

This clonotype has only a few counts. This chain's CDR3 is CASSPGLSTEAFF. The CDR3 DNA follows: TGTGCCAGCAGTCCCGGACTGAGCACTGAAGCTTTCTTT. V is TRBV7-2 and J is TRBJ1-1; D gene uncertain. Germline-derived CDR1 and CDR2 are SGHTA and FQGNSA. Trimming pared 6 bases from V and 4 bases from J, leaving 12 bases between. The CDR3 is made up of 13 amino acids.

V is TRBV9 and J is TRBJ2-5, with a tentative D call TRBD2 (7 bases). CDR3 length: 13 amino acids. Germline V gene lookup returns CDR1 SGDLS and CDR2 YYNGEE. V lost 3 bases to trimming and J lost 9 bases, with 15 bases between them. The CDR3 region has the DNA TGTGCCAGCAGCGGGACAGCAGCGGGACCCCAGTACTTC. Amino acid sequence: CASSGTAAGPQYF. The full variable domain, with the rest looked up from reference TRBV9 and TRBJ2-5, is DSGVTQTPKHLITATGQRVTLRCSPRSGDLSVYWYQQSLDQGLQFLIQYYNGEERAKGNILERFSAQQFPDLHSELNLSSLELGDSALYFCASSGTAAGPQYFGPGTRLLVL.

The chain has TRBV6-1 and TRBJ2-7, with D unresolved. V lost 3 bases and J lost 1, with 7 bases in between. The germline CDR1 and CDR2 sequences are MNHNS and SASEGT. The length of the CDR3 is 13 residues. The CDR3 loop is CASSDALSYEQYF. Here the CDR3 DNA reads TGTGCCAGCAGTGACGCGCTTTCCTACGAGCAGTACTTC.

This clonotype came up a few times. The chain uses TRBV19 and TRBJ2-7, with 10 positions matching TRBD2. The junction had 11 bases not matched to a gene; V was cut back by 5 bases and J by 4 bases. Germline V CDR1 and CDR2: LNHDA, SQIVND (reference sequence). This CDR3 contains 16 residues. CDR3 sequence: CASSAGEGTSDYEQYF. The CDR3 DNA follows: TGTGCCAGTAGTGCCGGTGAAGGGACTAGCGATTACGAGCAGTACTTC.

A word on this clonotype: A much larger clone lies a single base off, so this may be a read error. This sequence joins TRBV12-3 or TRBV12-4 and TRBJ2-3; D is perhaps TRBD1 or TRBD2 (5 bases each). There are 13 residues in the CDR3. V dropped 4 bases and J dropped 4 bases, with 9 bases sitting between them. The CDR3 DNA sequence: TGTGCCAGCAGTTGGGGGACCCCAGATACGCAGTATTTT. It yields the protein CASSWGTPDTQYF.

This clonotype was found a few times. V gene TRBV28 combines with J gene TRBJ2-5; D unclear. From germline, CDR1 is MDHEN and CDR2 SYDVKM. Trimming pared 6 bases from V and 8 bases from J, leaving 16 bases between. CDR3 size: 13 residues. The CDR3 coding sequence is TGTGCCAGCAGCCTAAGAGGTTCCACCACCCAGTACTTC. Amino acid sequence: CASSLRGSTTQYF.

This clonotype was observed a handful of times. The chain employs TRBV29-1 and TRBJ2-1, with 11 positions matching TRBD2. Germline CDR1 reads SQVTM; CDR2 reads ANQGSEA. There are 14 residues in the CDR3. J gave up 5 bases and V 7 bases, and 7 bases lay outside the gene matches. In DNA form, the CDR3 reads TGCAGCGGCTCCGGGACTAGCGGTAACAATGAGCAGTTCTTC. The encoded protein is CSGSGTSGNNEQFF.

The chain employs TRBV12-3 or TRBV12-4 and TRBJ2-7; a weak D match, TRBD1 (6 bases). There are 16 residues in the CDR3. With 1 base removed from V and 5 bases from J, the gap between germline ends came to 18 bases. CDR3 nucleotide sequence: TGTGCCAGCAGTTTAGTTTGGACAGAGCCTACGGACGAGCAGTACTTC. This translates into CASSLVWTEPTDEQYF.

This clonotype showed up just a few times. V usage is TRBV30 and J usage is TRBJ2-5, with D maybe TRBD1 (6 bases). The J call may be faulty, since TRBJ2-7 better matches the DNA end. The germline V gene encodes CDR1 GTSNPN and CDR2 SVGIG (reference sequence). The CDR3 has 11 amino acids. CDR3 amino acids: CAWSGTVEQYF. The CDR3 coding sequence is TGTGCCTGGAGTGGGACAGTCGAGCAGTACTTC.